The rows below give T cell receptor beta chains drawn from one sample of a study of blood T cell repertoires in COVID-19. The method was immunoSEQ multiplex PCR; TCRdb's version includes in-frame clones alone and lacks a portion of them. In the table there are approximately 30,000 clones, around 80% of which are singletons. The sample was peripheral blood. All receptors come from a woman between 55 and 75 years old with acute or convalescent COVID-19. Each CDR3 is given with its conserved first and last residue. Fields, in order: J gene, V gene, D gene, clone size, CDR3 protein, CDR3 DNA. D genes are given only for firm matches. Part of the rows lack a size; the others show once, few, many or a class for expanded clones.

>TRBJ2-5|TRBV6-5|TRBD2|-
CASSTRSGRETQYF
TGTGCCAGCAGTACGCGCTCCGGGAGGGAGACCCAGTACTTC
>TRBJ1-4|TRBV7-9|-|-
CAVSGDATNEKLFF
TGTGCCGTGTCGGGGGATGCAACTAATGAAAAACTGTTTTTT
>TRBJ1-1|TRBV2|-|once
CASRGSGGTDNTEAFF
TGTGCCAGCAGAGGTTCGGGAGGGACGGATAACACTGAAGCTTTCTTT
>TRBJ1-6|TRBV2|TRBD1|-
CASSPGTGWVWALHF
TGTGCCAGCAGTCCAGGGACAGGGTGGGTATGGGCCCTCCACTTT
>TRBJ2-5|TRBV28|-|-
CASSSGQLQETQYF
TGTGCCAGCAGTTCGGGACAATTACAAGAGACCCAGTACTTC
>TRBJ1-4|TRBV3-1/TRBV3-2|-|once
CASSQGREGEKLFF
TGTGCCAGCAGCCAGGGGAGGGAAGGGGAAAAACTGTTTTTT
>TRBJ1-5|TRBV5-1|-|-
CASSLGGAPGDQPQHF
TGCGCCAGCTCCCTCGGGGGGGCACCTGGGGATCAGCCCCAGCATTTT
>TRBJ1-2|TRBV4-2|-|-
CASSQDGGHYGYTF
TGTGCCAGCAGCCAAGATGGAGGTCACTATGGCTACACCTTC
>TRBJ2-7|TRBV7-8|TRBD1|-
CASSRRDRGNEQYF
TGTGCCAGCAGCCGCCGGGACAGGGGGAACGAGCAGTACTTC
>TRBJ2-7|TRBV3-1/TRBV3-2|TRBD2|-
CASSQAGGAPYEQYF
TGTGCCAGCAGCCAAGCCGGGGGGGCTCCCTACGAGCAGTACTTC
>TRBJ1-6|TRBV5-1|-|-
CASSPYGGYNSPLHF
TGCGCCAGCAGCCCCTACGGGGGGTATAATTCACCCCTCCACTTT
>TRBJ2-7|TRBV15|-|-
CATSRDRGDYEQYF
TGTGCCACCAGCAGAGACAGGGGAGACTACGAGCAGTACTTC
>TRBJ2-3|TRBV3-1/TRBV3-2|TRBD2|-
CASSQDSFGLATHTDTQYF
TGTGCCAGCAGCCAAGATTCGTTCGGACTAGCGACACACACAGATACGCAGTATTTT
>TRBJ1-2|TRBV13|-|-
CASSLATRGRANYGYTF
TGTGCCAGCAGCTTAGCGACCCGGGGTCGAGCTAACTATGGCTACACCTTC
>TRBJ2-1|TRBV11-1|-|few
CASSLGGYNEQFF
TGTGCCAGCAGCTTAGGAGGATACAATGAGCAGTTCTTC
>TRBJ1-1|TRBV6-4|-|medium-sized
CASSDSLFTEAFF
TGTGCCAGCAGTGACTCACTTTTCACTGAAGCTTTCTTT
>TRBJ2-7|TRBV28|TRBD1|few
CASIPEGQGSHEQYF
TGTGCCAGCATCCCTGAGGGACAGGGATCCCACGAGCAGTACTTC
>TRBJ2-5|TRBV10-1|-|-
CASSERGSETQYF
TGCGCCAGCAGCGAGAGGGGAAGCGAGACCCAGTACTTC
>TRBJ1-2|TRBV27|-|few
CASSLFGQKRNYGYTF
TGTGCCAGCAGTTTATTCGGCCAGAAGAGGAACTATGGCTACACCTTC
>TRBJ2-3|TRBV6-1|-|-
CASSDTRTDTQYF
TGTGCCAGCAGTGACACACGCACAGATACGCAGTATTTT
>TRBJ1-2|TRBV28|TRBD1|-
CASTTGTGVYGYTF
TGTGCCAGCACTACCGGGACAGGGGTCTATGGCTACACCTTC
>TRBJ2-7|TRBV12-3/TRBV12-4|-|-
CASSPAYEQYF
TGTGCCAGCAGCCCCGCGTACGAGCAGTACTTC
>TRBJ1-5|TRBV20-1|-|few
CSASIANQPQHF
TGCAGTGCTAGTATAGCAAATCAGCCCCAGCATTTT
>TRBJ2-1|TRBV6-6|TRBD2|-
CASSPRGGSEQFF
TGTGCCAGCAGTCCACGGGGGGGCAGTGAGCAGTTCTTC
>TRBJ1-1|TRBV18|-|few
CASSPKEGWTEAFF
TGTGCCAGCTCACCCAAGGAGGGATGGACTGAAGCTTTCTTT